The rows below give T cell receptor beta chains drawn from one sample of a study of response to subunit inactivated influenza vaccine. TCRdb redid the calling of the RT-PCR reads with MiXCR, one entry per CDR3 protein. The sample records under 950,000 distinct CDR3 sequences, 21% being singletons. The specimen was PBMCs from blood, collected roughly 5 days after vaccination. The receptors were gathered from a man aged 45-60 years who received an inactivated influenza vaccine. The CDR3 runs from the conserved cysteine through the conserved F or W. The D gene is left open where the match is weak. Size is stated for part of the rows, as once, few or many counts, or as a class when the clone is expanded.

CDR3aa: CASSSQAGRGQPQHF
CDR3nt: TGTGCCAGCAGCTCTCAGGCCGGGAGGGGTCAGCCCCAGCATTTT
j_gene: TRBJ1-5
d_gene: NA
v_gene: TRBV9
abundance: NA

CDR3aa: CASTPDRVQPQHF
CDR3nt: TGTGCCAGCACCCCCGACAGGGTTCAGCCCCAGCATTTT
j_gene: TRBJ1-5
d_gene: TRBD1
v_gene: TRBV6-2/TRBV6-3
abundance: once

CDR3aa: CASSSSGDTDTQYF
CDR3nt: TGTGCCAGCAGTTCTAGCGGGGACACAGATACGCAGTATTTT
j_gene: TRBJ2-3
d_gene: TRBD2
v_gene: TRBV12-3/TRBV12-4
abundance: few

CDR3aa: CASTPPPLSNEQFF
CDR3nt: TGTGCCAGCACCCCACCCCCACTAAGCAATGAGCAGTTCTTC
j_gene: TRBJ2-1
d_gene: NA
v_gene: TRBV7-9
abundance: NA

CDR3aa: CASSPGTSETQYF
CDR3nt: TGCGCCAGCAGCCCGGGGACAAGTGAGACCCAGTACTTC
j_gene: TRBJ2-5
d_gene: NA
v_gene: TRBV5-1
abundance: few

CDR3aa: CASSPGGTLSSGANVLTF
CDR3nt: TGCGCCAGCAGCCCAGGGGGGACCTTAAGCTCTGGGGCCAACGTCCTGACTTTC
j_gene: TRBJ2-6
d_gene: NA
v_gene: TRBV5-1
abundance: few

CDR3aa: CASSPRTGSGQETQYF
CDR3nt: TGTGCCAGCAGCCCCCGGACAGGGAGTGGGCAAGAGACCCAGTACTTC
j_gene: TRBJ2-5
d_gene: TRBD1
v_gene: TRBV9
abundance: few

CDR3aa: CSVELAGGRWQFF
CDR3nt: TGCAGCGTTGAGCTAGCGGGAGGCCGATGGCAGTTCTTC
j_gene: TRBJ2-1
d_gene: TRBD2
v_gene: TRBV29-1
abundance: few

CDR3aa: CASSVGSGSTGELFF
CDR3nt: TGTGCCAGCAGCGTAGGTAGCGGGAGCACCGGGGAGCTGTTTTTT
j_gene: TRBJ2-2
d_gene: TRBD2
v_gene: TRBV9
abundance: NA

CDR3aa: CASSFRLAETQYF
CDR3nt: TGTGCCAGCAGCTTTAGGCTAGCGGAGACCCAGTACTTC
j_gene: TRBJ2-5
d_gene: NA
v_gene: TRBV7-2
abundance: NA

CDR3aa: CATSATGVANNEQFF
CDR3nt: TGTGCCACCAGTGCGACAGGGGTCGCCAACAATGAGCAGTTCTTC
j_gene: TRBJ2-1
d_gene: TRBD1
v_gene: TRBV24-1
abundance: NA

CDR3aa: CASSPGQAIYGYTF
CDR3nt: TGTGCCAGCAGTCCAGGACAGGCGATCTATGGCTACACCTTC
j_gene: TRBJ1-2
d_gene: TRBD1
v_gene: TRBV6-1
abundance: NA

CDR3aa: CAWNRGSGQDQETQYF
CDR3nt: TGTGCCTGGAATAGGGGTTCCGGGCAAGACCAAGAGACCCAGTACTTC
j_gene: TRBJ2-5
d_gene: NA
v_gene: TRBV30
abundance: NA

CDR3aa: CASSPDGSRNTIYF
CDR3nt: TGTGCCAGCAGCCCGGACGGTAGTCGGAACACCATATATTTT
j_gene: TRBJ1-3
d_gene: NA
v_gene: TRBV6-1
abundance: NA

CDR3aa: CSADWQGRNTEAFF
CDR3nt: TGCAGTGCTGATTGGCAGGGCCGGAACACTGAAGCTTTCTTT
j_gene: TRBJ1-1
d_gene: NA
v_gene: TRBV20-1
abundance: NA

CDR3aa: CASSVGFTGTLSYNEQFF
CDR3nt: TGTGCCAGCAGCGTAGGATTTACCGGGACCTTATCCTACAATGAGCAGTTCTTC
j_gene: TRBJ2-1
d_gene: NA
v_gene: TRBV9
abundance: few

CDR3aa: CSAPPAGQTAYEQYF
CDR3nt: TGCAGTGCTCCCCCGGCGGGGCAGACCGCCTACGAGCAGTACTTC
j_gene: TRBJ2-7
d_gene: NA
v_gene: TRBV20-1
abundance: few

CDR3aa: CASRGPNQPQHF
CDR3nt: TGTGCCAGCAGGGGCCCTAATCAGCCCCAGCATTTT
j_gene: TRBJ1-5
d_gene: NA
v_gene: TRBV6-5
abundance: few

CDR3aa: CASSVGGTDSGNTIYF
CDR3nt: TGTGCCAGCAGCGTAGGCGGGACGGATTCTGGAAACACCATATATTTT
j_gene: TRBJ1-3
d_gene: NA
v_gene: TRBV9
abundance: few

CDR3aa: CSAQTYSNQPQHF
CDR3nt: TGCAGTGCCCAAACGTATAGCAATCAGCCCCAGCATTTT
j_gene: TRBJ1-5
d_gene: NA
v_gene: TRBV20-1
abundance: many

CDR3aa: CASRLPSGGAVYQETQYF
CDR3nt: TGTGCCAGCCGCCTGCCTAGCGGGGGGGCCGTATACCAAGAGACCCAGTACTTC
j_gene: TRBJ2-5
d_gene: TRBD2
v_gene: TRBV6-1
abundance: NA

CDR3aa: CASSANRGGNTIYF
CDR3nt: TGTGCCAGCAGTGCTAACAGAGGTGGAAACACCATATATTTT
j_gene: TRBJ1-3
d_gene: NA
v_gene: TRBV12-3/TRBV12-4
abundance: NA

CDR3aa: CASSPHVRGKGVQTNTGELFF
CDR3nt: TGTGCCAGCAGCCCTCACGTTCGAGGTAAAGGGGTCCAAACGAACACCGGGGAGCTGTTTTTT
j_gene: TRBJ2-2
d_gene: NA
v_gene: TRBV9
abundance: few

CDR3aa: CASVYLAKNIQYF
CDR3nt: TGTGCTAGTGTCTACTTAGCCAAAAACATTCAGTACTTC
j_gene: TRBJ2-4
d_gene: NA
v_gene: TRBV12-5
abundance: NA

CDR3aa: CAISLGTGKIYNEQFF
CDR3nt: TGTGCCATCAGCTTAGGGACTGGGAAAATCTACAATGAGCAGTTCTTC
j_gene: TRBJ2-1
d_gene: NA
v_gene: TRBV7-9
abundance: NA

CDR3aa: CATRAQGYEQYF
CDR3nt: TGTGCCACTAGAGCTCAGGGCTACGAGCAGTACTTC
j_gene: TRBJ2-7
d_gene: NA
v_gene: TRBV19
abundance: once

CDR3aa: CASSDGQGFYEQYF
CDR3nt: TGCGCCAGCAGTGACGGACAGGGGTTCTACGAGCAGTACTTC
j_gene: TRBJ2-7
d_gene: TRBD1
v_gene: TRBV10-1
abundance: NA

CDR3aa: CASSAGTVGVSYEQYF
CDR3nt: TGCGCCAGCAGCGCCGGTACGGTGGGGGTCTCCTACGAGCAGTACTTC
j_gene: TRBJ2-7
d_gene: NA
v_gene: TRBV4-1
abundance: few

CDR3aa: CASWSQFDTQYF
CDR3nt: TGTGCCAGCTGGTCTCAATTTGATACGCAGTATTTT
j_gene: TRBJ2-3
d_gene: NA
v_gene: TRBV6-5
abundance: NA

CDR3aa: CASSATVGRGQNEQFF
CDR3nt: TGTGCCAGCAGCGCGACAGTGGGCAGGGGGCAGAATGAGCAGTTCTTC
j_gene: TRBJ2-1
d_gene: TRBD1
v_gene: TRBV7-2
abundance: NA

CDR3aa: CASSLSGGGQETQYF
CDR3nt: TGTGCCAGCAGTTTATCTGGGGGAGGCCAAGAGACCCAGTACTTC
j_gene: TRBJ2-5
d_gene: NA
v_gene: TRBV12-3/TRBV12-4
abundance: NA

CDR3aa: CASSFGQENSPLHF
CDR3nt: TGTGCCAGCAGTTTTGGCCAGGAAAATTCACCCCTCCACTTT
j_gene: TRBJ1-6
d_gene: NA
v_gene: TRBV12-3/TRBV12-4
abundance: NA

CDR3aa: CASSQSPGLLNNEQFF
CDR3nt: TGTGCCAGCAGCCAAAGTCCGGGTCTCCTTAATAATGAGCAGTTCTTC
j_gene: TRBJ2-1
d_gene: NA
v_gene: TRBV7-2
abundance: few

CDR3aa: CASSQDVGFEKLFF
CDR3nt: TGCGCCAGCAGCCAAGATGTCGGTTTTGAAAAACTGTTTTTT
j_gene: TRBJ1-4
d_gene: NA
v_gene: TRBV4-1
abundance: NA

CDR3aa: CASSAFWGSPLHF
CDR3nt: TGTGCCAGCAGCGCCTTCTGGGGATCACCCCTCCACTTT
j_gene: TRBJ1-6
d_gene: NA
v_gene: TRBV7-2
abundance: NA

CDR3aa: CASSSGSTPGTQYF
CDR3nt: TGTGCCAGCAGCTCGGGCAGTACGCCGGGGACCCAGTACTTC
j_gene: TRBJ2-5
d_gene: NA
v_gene: TRBV7-2
abundance: many

CDR3aa: CASSLVGTRLGGDTQYF
CDR3nt: TGCGCCAGCAGCTTGGTGGGGACTCGTCTGGGGGGAGATACGCAGTATTTT
j_gene: TRBJ2-3
d_gene: NA
v_gene: TRBV5-1
abundance: NA

CDR3aa: CASRGPTTYEQYF
CDR3nt: TGTGCCAGCAGGGGCCCTACAACCTACGAGCAGTACTTC
j_gene: TRBJ2-7
d_gene: NA
v_gene: TRBV28
abundance: few

CDR3aa: CASSLRFENTEAFF
CDR3nt: TGTGCCAGCAGCTTAAGGTTTGAGAACACTGAAGCTTTCTTT
j_gene: TRBJ1-1
d_gene: NA
v_gene: TRBV11-2
abundance: NA

CDR3aa: CASSFLTWGSSETQYF
CDR3nt: TGTGCCAGCAGCTTTCTGACGTGGGGGAGCTCGGAGACCCAGTACTTC
j_gene: TRBJ2-5
d_gene: NA
v_gene: TRBV7-8
abundance: NA

CDR3aa: CASSQVGTGANVLTF
CDR3nt: TGTGCCAGCAGCCAAGTCGGGACTGGGGCCAACGTCCTGACTTTC
j_gene: TRBJ2-6
d_gene: NA
v_gene: TRBV4-2
abundance: few

CDR3aa: CSAPDREVGDGYTF
CDR3nt: TGCAGTGCCCCAGACAGGGAGGTCGGGGATGGCTACACCTTC
j_gene: TRBJ1-2
d_gene: TRBD1
v_gene: TRBV20-1
abundance: many